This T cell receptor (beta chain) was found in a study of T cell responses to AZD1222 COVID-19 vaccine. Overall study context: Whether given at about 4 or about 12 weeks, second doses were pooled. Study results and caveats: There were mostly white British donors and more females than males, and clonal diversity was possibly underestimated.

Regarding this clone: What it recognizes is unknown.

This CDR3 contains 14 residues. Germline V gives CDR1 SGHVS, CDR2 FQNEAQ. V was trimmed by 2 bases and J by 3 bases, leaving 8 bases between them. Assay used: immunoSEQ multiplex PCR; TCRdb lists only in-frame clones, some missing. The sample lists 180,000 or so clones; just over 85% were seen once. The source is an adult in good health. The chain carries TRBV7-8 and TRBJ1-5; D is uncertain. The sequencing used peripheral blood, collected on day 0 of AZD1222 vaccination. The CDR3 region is CASSLPGYNQPQHF. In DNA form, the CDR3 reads TGTGCCAGCAGCTTACCAGGTTACAATCAGCCCCAGCATTTT.